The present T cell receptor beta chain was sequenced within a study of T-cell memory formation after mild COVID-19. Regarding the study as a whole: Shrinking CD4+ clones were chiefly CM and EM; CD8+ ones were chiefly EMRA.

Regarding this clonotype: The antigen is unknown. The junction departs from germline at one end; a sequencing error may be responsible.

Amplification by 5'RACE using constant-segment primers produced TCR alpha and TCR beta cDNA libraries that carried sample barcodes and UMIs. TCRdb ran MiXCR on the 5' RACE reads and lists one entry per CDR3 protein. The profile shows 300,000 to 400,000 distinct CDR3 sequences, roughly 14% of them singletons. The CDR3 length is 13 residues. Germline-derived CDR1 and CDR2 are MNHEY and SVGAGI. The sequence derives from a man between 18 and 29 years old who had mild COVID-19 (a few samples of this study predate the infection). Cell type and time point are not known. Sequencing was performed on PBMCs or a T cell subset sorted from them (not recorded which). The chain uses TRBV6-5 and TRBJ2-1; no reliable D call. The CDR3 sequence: CASSPGRREDGIF. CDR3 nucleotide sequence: TGTGCCAGCAGTCCTGGACGGCGTGAGGATGGGATCTTC.